The rows below give T cell receptor beta chains drawn from one sample of a study of shared T cell receptors in the human thymus. Generated by immunoSEQ multiplex PCR, the TCRdb table keeps only in-frame clones and is missing some. This sample has about 540,000 clones, with around 82% found just once. This sample also appeared in a second study, on human thymus T cells.

Sequencing used thymocytes. Receptors were obtained from a boy in the first two years of life with a congenital heart defect. Both conserved end residues are part of each CDR3. The order of the fields is clone size, D gene, V gene, J gene, CDR3 protein, CDR3 DNA. A D gene is named only where the DNA matches it firmly. Clone size is given for some rows only: seen once, a few or many times, or a class if the clone is expanded.

>.|TRBD1|TRBV27|TRBJ2-5
CASSFQGAGETQYF
TGTGCCAGCAGTTTCCAGGGGGCGGGAGAGACCCAGTACTTC
>.|.|TRBV19|TRBJ2-7
CASSTRPSSPYEQYF
TGTGCCAGTAGTACTCGCCCCTCGAGTCCCTACGAGCAGTACTTC
>.|.|TRBV29-1|TRBJ2-1
CSGVDGSSYNEQFF
TGCAGCGGCGTAGACGGGAGCTCCTACAATGAGCAGTTCTTC
>.|TRBD2|TRBV14|TRBJ2-7
CASSQDRSVGPSGLYEQYF
TGTGCCAGCAGCCAAGATAGGTCGGTGGGGCCTAGCGGGCTCTACGAGCAGTACTTC
>once|.|TRBV28|TRBJ2-7
CATRAGGEQYF
TGTGCCACCCGGGCGGGTGGCGAGCAGTACTTC
>.|.|TRBV18|TRBJ1-2
CASSLRDTLQSTF
TGTGCCAGCTCACTACGGGACACCCTCCAATCCACCTTC
>few|TRBD2|TRBV19|TRBJ2-1
CASKAGGLSNEQFF
TGTGCCAGTAAGGCGGGAGGATTAAGTAATGAGCAGTTCTTC
>few|TRBD2|TRBV7-2|TRBJ2-1
CASKGEGSVPYNEQFF
TGTGCCAGCAAAGGGGAGGGGTCCGTACCCTACAATGAGCAGTTCTTC
>.|TRBD2|TRBV5-4|TRBJ2-1
CASSPGTSGRGSYNEQFF
TGTGCCAGCAGCCCCGGGACTAGCGGGAGAGGGTCCTACAATGAGCAGTTCTTC
>.|.|TRBV27|TRBJ2-1
CASSLVGPGETQFF
TGTGCCAGCAGCTTAGTGGGGCCGGGGGAGACCCAGTTCTTC
>.|.|TRBV12-5|TRBJ2-3
CASGLVPPQRGDRDTQYF
TGTGCTAGTGGTTTGGTACCCCCCCAACGGGGGGACAGGGATACGCAGTATTTT
>once|TRBD1|TRBV5-1|TRBJ2-7
CASSLGQGQGSYEQYF
TGCGCCAGCAGCTTGGGACAGGGACAGGGCTCCTACGAGCAGTACTTC
>.|TRBD1|TRBV27|TRBJ2-1
CASSSSGTGLSYNEQFF
TGTGCCAGCAGCTCGTCAGGGACAGGCCTCTCCTACAATGAGCAGTTCTTC
>.|TRBD2|TRBV5-1|TRBJ2-3
CASSLAPSGWRGTQYF
TGCGCCAGCAGCTTGGCCCCTAGCGGGTGGCGGGGTACGCAGTATTTT
>.|.|TRBV9|TRBJ2-3
CASSGGLGDTQYF
TGTGCCAGCAGCGGAGGACTGGGAGATACGCAGTATTTT
>.|TRBD1|TRBV6-1|TRBJ2-5
CASNRQGQETQYF
TGTGCCAGCAATCGACAGGGCCAAGAGACCCAGTACTTC
>.|.|TRBV15|TRBJ2-5
CATAAGPHGAQYF
TGTGCCACCGCGGCGGGACCCCACGGGGCCCAGTACTTC
>.|.|TRBV18|TRBJ2-7
CASSPILDKNYEQYF
TGTGCCAGCTCACCTATCCTGGACAAGAACTACGAGCAGTACTTC
>.|TRBD1|TRBV7-2|TRBJ2-7
CASSLSPGQNYEQYF
TGTGCCAGCAGTTTAAGTCCGGGACAGAACTACGAGCAGTACTTC
>.|TRBD2|TRBV6-5|TRBJ2-2
CASSYGTSGTGELFF
TGTGCCAGCAGTTACGGGACTAGCGGCACCGGGGAGCTGTTTTTT
>few|TRBD2|TRBV4-2|TRBJ2-7
CASSQLAGGSFEQYF
TGTGCCAGCAGCCAGCTAGCGGGAGGGAGTTTCGAGCAGTACTTC
>.|.|TRBV27|TRBJ1-1
CASRPDRWGSQDEAFF
TGTGCCAGCAGACCCGACAGGTGGGGTTCCCAGGATGAAGCTTTCTTT
>.|TRBD2|TRBV5-4|TRBJ2-3
CASSSRASGRTSTDTQYF
TGTGCCAGCAGCTCCCGGGCTAGCGGAAGAACTAGCACAGATACGCAGTATTTT
>.|.|TRBV28|TRBJ1-1
CASSPRGPRGTEAFF
TGTGCCAGCAGTCCCCGTGGCCCGCGGGGCACTGAAGCTTTCTTT
>.|TRBD2|TRBV4-3|TRBJ2-1
CASSSKTGGSTSGSCTYNEQFF
TGCGCCAGCAGCTCGAAGACAGGGGGATCGACTAGCGGGAGTTGCACCTACAATGAGCAGTTCTTC
>.|.|TRBV14|TRBJ1-1
CASSQTYARVNTEAFF
TGTGCCAGCAGCCAAACCTATGCCAGGGTGAACACTGAAGCTTTCTTT
>.|.|TRBV5-1|TRBJ2-2
CASSLAAGYTGELFF
TGCGCCAGCAGCTTGGCCGCAGGGTACACCGGGGAGCTGTTTTTT
>.|TRBD1|TRBV19|TRBJ1-5
CASSGTGGQPQHF
TGTGCCAGTAGTGGGACAGGGGGCCAGCCCCAGCATTTT
>.|TRBD2|TRBV5-6|TRBJ2-1
CASSLEGLAEGGQFF
TGTGCCAGCAGCTTGGAAGGACTAGCGGAGGGGGGGCAGTTCTTC
>.|TRBD2|TRBV2|TRBJ2-1
CASRARLADSYNEQFF
TGTGCCAGCAGGGCCCGACTAGCGGACTCCTACAATGAGCAGTTCTTC
>.|.|TRBV2|TRBJ1-2
CASSEVATASYYGYTF
TGTGCCAGCAGTGAAGTCGCGACAGCCTCTTATTATGGCTACACCTTC
>.|TRBD2|TRBV9|TRBJ2-1
CASSGSGSLDEQFF
TGTGCCAGCAGCGGTAGCGGGAGTCTAGATGAGCAGTTCTTC
>few|.|TRBV25-1|TRBJ2-5
CASSEWARGETQYF
TGTGCCAGCAGTGAGTGGGCTAGGGGAGAGACCCAGTACTTC
>.|TRBD1|TRBV10-3|TRBJ2-3
CATTGPSTDTQYF
TGTGCCACGACAGGGCCTAGCACAGATACGCAGTATTTT
>.|.|TRBV5-1|TRBJ2-4
CASSLTGPRPPNIQYF
TGCGCCAGCAGCTTGACAGGGCCTCGGCCCCCAAACATTCAGTACTTC
>few|TRBD1|TRBV6-1|TRBJ1-2
CASSDRVVAF
TGTGCCAGCAGCGACAGGGTGGTCGCCTTC
>.|TRBD1|TRBV9|TRBJ2-5
CASSATDRGLETQYF
TGTGCCAGCAGCGCGACGGACAGGGGGCTGGAGACCCAGTACTTC
>.|TRBD2|TRBV28|TRBJ2-7
CASSFSLAGDYEQYF
TGTGCCAGCAGTTTTAGCCTAGCGGGAGATTACGAGCAGTACTTC
>.|TRBD1|TRBV14|TRBJ2-7
CASSQVGQAYEQYF
TGTGCCAGCAGCCAAGTGGGACAGGCCTACGAGCAGTACTTC
>.|.|TRBV5-4|TRBJ1-3
CASSLDRGSGNTIYF
TGTGCCAGCAGCTTGGATAGGGGATCGGGAAACACCATATATTTT
>.|.|TRBV27|TRBJ2-7
CASSSMGRTDSYEQYF
TGTGCCAGCAGTTCAATGGGTAGGACAGACTCCTACGAGCAGTACTTC
>.|.|TRBV19|TRBJ1-4
CASSIGPVDRINEKLFF
TGTGCCAGTAGTATAGGCCCCGTCGACAGGATTAATGAAAAACTGTTTTTT
>.|.|TRBV28|TRBJ1-2
CASSLAGGRNYGYTF
TGTGCCAGCAGTTTGGCGGGGGGGCGTAACTATGGCTACACCTTC
>.|TRBD2|TRBV7-2|TRBJ2-2
CASTQDPGSGRAVTGELFF
TGTGCCAGCACTCAGGACCCCGGGAGCGGGAGGGCCGTGACCGGGGAGCTGTTTTTT
>.|TRBD2|TRBV5-4|TRBJ2-3
CASSLMGLDPDTQYF
TGTGCCAGCAGCTTGATGGGACTAGATCCAGATACGCAGTATTTT
>few|.|TRBV19|TRBJ2-2
CASSIRGKVTGELFF
TGTGCCAGTAGTATCAGGGGTAAGGTGACCGGGGAGCTGTTTTTT
>.|TRBD2|TRBV7-2|TRBJ2-1
CASSSNTGTSGSNEQFF
TGTGCCAGCAGCTCGAATACCGGGACTAGCGGGAGCAATGAGCAGTTCTTC
>.|.|TRBV19|TRBJ2-5
CASSLSTRSGQETQYF
TGTGCCAGTAGTCTGTCCACTAGGAGCGGGCAAGAGACCCAGTACTTC
>.|TRBD2|TRBV19|TRBJ2-2
CANSGRAAGGELFF
TGTGCGAATAGCGGGAGGGCCGCAGGCGGGGAGCTGTTTTTT
>.|TRBD1|TRBV6-6|TRBJ1-2
CASRPGQSYGYTF
TGTGCCAGCAGACCGGGACAGAGCTATGGCTACACCTTC
>.|.|TRBV25-1|TRBJ1-1
CASSEGRVNTEAFF
TGTGCCAGCAGTGAGGGCAGGGTGAACACTGAAGCTTTCTTT
>few|.|TRBV27|TRBJ1-5
CASSPSGGRQPQHF
TGTGCCAGCAGTCCATCGGGGGGGCGTCAGCCCCAGCATTTT
>.|TRBD2|TRBV9|TRBJ2-1
CASSVVASGRGNEQFF
TGTGCCAGCAGCGTAGTTGCTAGCGGGAGGGGGAATGAGCAGTTCTTC
>once|TRBD2|TRBV11-2|TRBJ2-1
CASSGAGTSGRNGYNEQFF
TGTGCCAGCAGCGGGGCTGGGACTAGCGGGAGAAACGGCTACAATGAGCAGTTCTTC
>.|TRBD2|TRBV6-5|TRBJ2-7
CASSYSRTSGYEQYF
TGTGCCAGCAGTTACTCAAGGACTAGCGGGTACGAGCAGTACTTC
>few|TRBD1|TRBV6-5|TRBJ2-7
CASSTGQDEQYF
TGTGCCAGCAGTACGGGACAGGACGAGCAGTACTTC
>.|TRBD2|TRBV9|TRBJ2-3
CASSVAGTSGGHTQYF
TGTGCCAGCAGCGTAGCCGGGACTAGCGGGGGACATACGCAGTATTTT
>.|TRBD1|TRBV5-1|TRBJ2-5
CASSLAGTDIKETQYF
TGCGCCAGCAGCTTGGCCGGGACAGACATAAAAGAGACCCAGTACTTC
>.|.|TRBV9|TRBJ2-3
CASSVVQWEQADTQYF
TGTGCCAGCAGCGTAGTTCAGTGGGAGCAGGCAGATACGCAGTATTTT
>.|TRBD1|TRBV19|TRBJ2-5
CASSIRTGGIQETQYF
TGTGCCAGTAGTATTAGGACAGGGGGGATCCAAGAGACCCAGTACTTC